The subject of this entry is one T cell receptor (beta chain). Its antigen specificity is not known. Base quality data are lacking; no much larger clone is found one base away. This record comes from a study of blood T cell repertoires in COVID-19 (dated by TCRdb to about 2020). A note on the overall study: Collaborator samples came from the United States, Italy and Spain and covered acute and convalescent phases of COVID-19. Sample metadata almost always included a de-identified subject ID, COVID-19 status, age in years and sex. The material from the prospective study consisted of cDNA or gDNA derived from T cells, B-cell-depleted T cells, or PBMCs. Where available, HLA class I and class II types were taken from metadata supplied by the sample provider and were not determined by assay-based typing. The dataset comprised deeply sampled blood TCRbeta repertoires from subjects exposed to, actively infected with, or recovered from COVID-19. Samples were obtained from the ongoing ImmuneRACE study (first 160 participants) and from approximately 1,200 subjects provided by 6 global collaborators. The repertoires were released in a freely available public database meant as a resource for research on the immune response to SARS-CoV-2. Study-level results and caveats: Clinical and demographic metadata were provided uncurated, with the amount varying by source and participant.

TCRbeta CDR3 regions were amplified from genomic DNA by means of the immunoSEQ Assay, a bias-controlled multiplex PCR. Under the source paper's analysis protocol: Within the assay, amplification of reference gene primers was used to estimate how many nucleated cells each sample contained. To quantify the absolute abundance of each unique TCRbeta CDR3 rearrangement, sequence reads were collapsed and filtered. For each sample, productive Simpson clonality was calculated as the square root of Simpson's diversity index across productive rearrangements. Imported from immuneACCESS, the table was reduced by TCRdb to in-frame sequences with V and J called. These copies leave out some clones; in studies compared against another copy, an unresolved V gene accounts for under half, and the cause of the remainder is not known. V and J calls plus clone size are reproduced from that table; the DNA served to infer D and trimming. The sample yields approximately 210,000 clones; around 84% were counted once. Together, the top ten hold 15% to 20% of the sample.

According to the germline V gene, CDR1 reads KGHSH and CDR2 reads LQKENI. Compared with germline, V lacks 2 bases and J lacks 3 bases; bases without a gene match: 6. There are 16 amino acids in the CDR3, from cysteine to phenylalanine inclusive. The CDR3 DNA has 48 bases and is translated from base 1. Each collaborating institution followed its own protocols to collect whole blood in K2EDTA tubes. For TCRbeta analysis, collaborator samples were shipped as frozen whole blood, as isolated PBMCs, or as DNA extracted from either sample type. This chain is built from TRBV18 and TRBJ2-3; the junction holds 9 bases that match TRBD1. Sequencing was carried out using peripheral blood. The sequence came from a man younger than 40 with active or convalescent COVID-19. The CDR3 here reads CASSPGDRVTTDTQYF. At the DNA level, the sequence is TGTGCCAGCTCACCAGGGGACAGGGTTACGACAGATACGCAGTATTTT.